This TCR beta chain stems from a study of CXCR3-negative and CXCR3-positive naive CD8 T cells. Background on the study: Collectively, the libraries yielded around 140 million TRB reads in total, at about 1.5 +/- 0.3 million per library. Whole-study findings and limits: Cryopreserved PBMCs had partly decreased CXCR3 expression; fresh PBMCs were used in most assays. TRB CDR3s were more hydrophobic in CXCR3-positive than in CXCR3-negative naive cells. Memory cells diverged, while naive CXCR3-positive and CXCR3-negative cells had similar TRBV-TRBJ usage.

It was by 5' RACE with UMI labels that the TRB cDNA libraries were prepared. TCRdb re-called the 5' RACE reads; one entry per CDR3 protein, DNA not given. This table lists some 150,000 distinct CDR3 sequences. The CDR3 is 14 residues long. CDR1 and CDR2 from the germline V gene are SGHNT and YYREEE (reference sequence). CD45RO-CCR7+CD27+CD95- marked naive CD8+ T cells. A remark on this clonotype: The antigen is not known.

The TCR sequence derives from a human donor in good health. Some clones in this sample may be carry-over from other donors' samples. The chain uses TRBV5-4 and TRBJ1-1; TCRdb returns TRBD1, unconfirmable since there is no DNA. Sequences were obtained from naive CXCR3+ CD8+ T cells from blood. Subset here: CD45RO-CCR7+CD27+CD95- naive CD8+ T cells expressing CXCR3 (TNR3+). CDR3 amino acids: CASTNGPGVTEAFF.